The 4 T cell receptor beta chains in this list originate from one sample, sequenced in a study of blood T cell repertoires in COVID-19. Generated by immunoSEQ multiplex PCR, the TCRdb table keeps only in-frame clones and is missing some. The sample lists about 62,000 clones; 76% were seen once. Sample: peripheral blood. The receptors were sampled from a woman between 50 and 59 years old with active or convalescent COVID-19.

The chain combines TRBV2 with TRBJ2-3; TRBD2 matches 9 bases. With V trimmed by 6 bases and J by 2 bases, 12 bases remained unmatched. From germline, CDR1 is SNHLY and CDR2 FYNNEI. The CDR3 contains 17 residues. The CDR3 loop is CASRPGVSGGFTDTQYF. The CDR3 bases are TGTGCCAGCAGGCCAGGGGTTAGCGGGGGATTCACAGATACGCAGTATTTT.

The chain links TRBV29-1 to TRBJ2-3; 8 bases fit TRBD2. Germline V gives CDR1 SQVTM, CDR2 ANQGSEA. J gave up 4 bases and V 4 bases, and 10 bases lay outside the gene matches. This CDR3 contains 15 residues. The CDR3 sequence: CSVASGSPRADTQYF. The CDR3 coding sequence is TGCAGCGTTGCCAGCGGGAGCCCCCGGGCAGATACGCAGTATTTT.

The chain carries TRBV5-1 and TRBJ2-1; TRBD2 matches at 13 bases. Trimming cost V 5 bases and J 5 bases; bases outside gene matches: 13. Germline CDR1 SGHRS, CDR2 YFSETQ. The CDR3 is made up of 18 amino acids. CDR3 coding DNA: TGCGCCAGCAGGGCGGGACTAGCGGGATACTTGGGGAACAATGAGCAGTTCTTC. Residues: CASRAGLAGYLGNNEQFF.

The chain links TRBV4-1 to TRBJ2-5; 9 bases align to TRBD1. The CDR3 is 14 residues long. CDR1 is MGHRA and CDR2 is YSYEKL in the germline V gene. Trimming removed 4 bases from V and 5 bases from J; junction bases left unmatched: 5. The CDR3 loop reads CASSLKGQGETQYF. CDR3 DNA sequence: TGCGCCAGCAGCCTTAAGGGACAGGGCGAGACCCAGTACTTC.